Listed below are T cell receptor beta chains from one sample, sequenced in a study of cytomegalovirus exposure and HLA in healthy donors. Profiled with immunoSEQ multiplex PCR; TCRdb holds only in-frame clones, not every one. Of some 85,000 clones listed, over 60% were seen once; the top ten hold 3.7%. Sequenced: PBMCs. The receptors shown here come from a man aged 25-40 years in good health and CMV-seronegative. CDR3s include the opening cysteine and the closing phenylalanine or tryptophan. A D gene is named only where the DNA matches it firmly. Part of the rows lack a size; the others show once, few, many or a class for expanded clones.

TRBD1	TRBV5-8	NA	TRBJ2-2	CASSKTGGYTGELFF	TGTGCCAGCAGCAAGACAGGGGGTTACACCGGGGAGCTGTTTTTT
TRBD2	TRBV7-2	NA	TRBJ2-1	CASRLWGGSGSSNEQFF	TGTGCCAGCCGCCTATGGGGTGGTAGCGGGAGTTCAAATGAGCAGTTCTTC
NA	TRBV10-3	NA	TRBJ1-1	CAIKEGSTEAFF	TGTGCCATCAAGGAGGGTAGCACTGAAGCTTTCTTT
TRBD2	TRBV4-2	few	TRBJ2-7	CASSKGWESSGSSYEQYF	TGTGCCAGCAGCAAAGGTTGGGAAAGTAGCGGGTCCTCCTACGAGCAGTACTTC
NA	TRBV6-1	NA	TRBJ2-7	CASSDRGFSYEQYF	TGTGCCAGCAGTGACAGGGGATTCTCCTACGAGCAGTACTTC
TRBD1	TRBV6-5	NA	TRBJ1-1	CASISGGAKVTEAFF	TGTGCCAGCATCTCAGGGGGCGCGAAGGTCACTGAAGCTTTCTTT
TRBD1	TRBV4-1	NA	TRBJ1-2	CASSQGQGARGYTF	TGCGCCAGCAGCCAGGGACAGGGGGCTCGTGGCTACACCTTC
TRBD1	TRBV29-1	NA	TRBJ1-3	CSVATGTVNTIYF	TGCAGCGTCGCCACCGGGACAGTAAACACCATATATTTT
TRBD2	TRBV6-5	NA	TRBJ2-5	CASSYFSGAQETQYF	TGTGCCAGCAGTTACTTTAGCGGGGCCCAAGAGACCCAGTACTTC
TRBD1	TRBV19	few	TRBJ1-4	CASSIGTVTNEKLFF	TGTGCCAGTAGTATTGGGACAGTTACTAATGAAAAACTGTTTTTT
TRBD2	TRBV2	NA	TRBJ2-3	CASKLAGVADTQYF	TGTGCCAGCAAATTAGCGGGAGTGGCAGATACGCAGTATTTT
TRBD1	TRBV10-2	NA	TRBJ2-5	CASSTQGARHQTQYF	TGCGCCAGCAGTACCCAGGGGGCCAGACACCAGACCCAGTACTTC
TRBD2	TRBV5-4	NA	TRBJ2-3	CASSLGGRAGADTQYF	TGTGCCAGCAGCTTAGGCGGGAGGGCCGGGGCAGATACGCAGTATTTT
TRBD2	TRBV6-1	few	TRBJ2-1	CASSEAPDLLAGGLNEQFF	TGTGCCAGCAGTGAAGCCCCCGATTTGTTAGCGGGAGGGCTTAATGAGCAGTTCTTC
NA	TRBV7-9	NA	TRBJ2-7	CASSPGTAHSYEQYF	TGTGCCAGCAGCCCGGGAACCGCGCACTCCTACGAGCAGTACTTC
NA	TRBV19	NA	TRBJ2-1	CASSKWDNSYNEQFF	TGTGCCAGTAGTAAATGGGACAACTCCTACAATGAGCAGTTCTTC
NA	TRBV30	NA	TRBJ2-4	CAWSPRGAKNIQYF	TGTGCCTGGAGTCCTCGGGGAGCCAAAAACATTCAGTACTTC
NA	TRBV13	NA	TRBJ2-1	CASSLVTDNEQFF	TGTGCCAGCAGCTTAGTAACAGACAATGAGCAGTTCTTC
NA	TRBV7-2	NA	TRBJ2-5	CASSLLIQETQYF	TGTGCCAGCAGCTTACTAATACAAGAGACCCAGTACTTC
NA	TRBV7-2	NA	TRBJ1-4	CASSLEGGQNNEKLFF	TGTGCCAGCAGCTTAGAGGGGGGGCAGAATAATGAAAAACTGTTTTTT
TRBD1	TRBV19	NA	TRBJ1-2	CASSSKGQVHYGYTF	TGTGCCAGTAGTAGCAAGGGACAGGTCCACTATGGCTACACCTTC
TRBD2	TRBV6-4	NA	TRBJ2-5	CASSEAGGRQETQYF	TGTGCCAGCAGTGAAGCGGGAGGTCGGCAAGAGACCCAGTACTTC
TRBD1	TRBV5-5	NA	TRBJ1-2	CASSPGQGELGYGYTF	TGTGCCAGCAGCCCGGGACAGGGAGAACTTGGCTATGGCTACACCTTC
NA	TRBV6-5	NA	TRBJ2-7	CASSYRGNSYEQYF	TGTGCCAGCAGTTACAGGGGGAACTCCTACGAGCAGTACTTC
NA	TRBV5-1	NA	TRBJ1-1	CASSLAVMNTEAFF	TGCGCCAGCAGCTTGGCTGTTATGAACACTGAAGCTTTCTTT
NA	TRBV14	NA	TRBJ2-7	CASSQDGGSLAYEQYF	TGTGCCAGCAGCCAAGATGGGGGCTCACTTGCCTACGAGCAGTACTTC
TRBD1	TRBV18	NA	TRBJ1-2	CASGQGNYGYTF	TGTGCCAGCGGACAGGGTAACTATGGCTACACCTTC
TRBD1	TRBV5-5	NA	TRBJ1-4	CASSLGGTGGEKLFF	TGTGCCAGCAGCTTGGGTGGGACAGGGGGCGAAAAACTGTTTTTT
TRBD1	TRBV2	NA	TRBJ1-2	CASSQDRERTYTF	TGTGCCAGCAGTCAAGACAGGGAACGGACCTACACCTTC
TRBD1	TRBV7-9	NA	TRBJ1-6	CASSEQGATYNSPLHF	TGTGCCAGCAGCGAACAGGGGGCCACCTATAATTCACCCCTCCACTTT
TRBD1	TRBV7-8	NA	TRBJ1-5	CASSTGRTGGNNQPQHF	TGTGCCAGCAGCACCGGACGGACAGGGGGAAACAATCAGCCCCAGCATTTT
TRBD2	TRBV5-1	NA	TRBJ2-2	CASSHQGLAGTGELFF	TGCGCCAGCAGTCACCAAGGACTAGCGGGCACCGGGGAGCTGTTTTTT
TRBD1	TRBV6-1	NA	TRBJ2-2	CASSEETGGTGELFF	TGTGCCAGCAGTGAAGAAACAGGGGGCACCGGGGAGCTGTTTTTT
NA	TRBV30	NA	TRBJ1-6	CAWTGESRVSDSPLHF	TGTGCCTGGACTGGGGAATCGAGGGTGTCGGATTCACCCCTCCACTTT
TRBD1	TRBV4-2	NA	TRBJ2-7	CASSQDYPGGSYEQYF	TGTGCCAGCAGCCAAGATTACCCAGGGGGCTCCTACGAGCAGTACTTC
NA	TRBV20-1	NA	TRBJ2-7	CSARDNYEQYF	TGCAGTGCTAGAGACAACTACGAGCAGTACTTC
TRBD2	TRBV7-8	NA	TRBJ2-1	CASSLHQVAGGNEQFF	TGTGCCAGCAGCTTACACCAAGTAGCGGGAGGGAATGAGCAGTTCTTC
TRBD2	TRBV27	NA	TRBJ2-3	CASSKRRTSGTQITQYF	TGTGCCAGCAGTAAGAGAAGGACTAGCGGCACGCAGATAACGCAGTATTTT
NA	TRBV7-2	NA	TRBJ2-3	CASSLGASTDTQYF	TGTGCCAGCAGCTTAGGGGCTAGCACAGATACGCAGTATTTT
NA	TRBV21-1	few	TRBJ1-1	CASSFHRDNTEAFF	TGTGCCAGCAGCTTTCACAGGGATAACACTGAAGCTTTCTTT
TRBD2	TRBV4-1	NA	TRBJ2-1	CASRWTSGLRSSYNEQFF	TGCGCCAGCAGATGGACTAGCGGGCTTAGAAGCTCCTACAATGAGCAGTTCTTC
NA	TRBV27	NA	TRBJ1-4	CASSLFGSEKLFF	TGTGCCAGCAGTTTATTTGGGAGTGAAAAACTGTTTTTT